This T cell receptor beta chain derives from a study of T cells in localized non-small cell lung cancer. TCRdb's copy holds only in-frame clones and misses some; the assay was immunoSEQ multiplex PCR. Of roughly 35,000 clones in the sample, 92% were seen once. As for this clone: The antigen remains undetermined.

Regarding the study as a whole: Across samples, adjacent lung featured a median approximately 56 of the top 100 tumor clones.

Trimming removed 3 bases from V and 5 bases from J; junction bases left unmatched: 4. This CDR3 has 14 residues. The germline CDR1 and CDR2 sequences are SGDLS and YYNGEE. The starting material was peripheral blood, obtained before any cancer treatment. The clonotype comes from a female donor older than 55 with stage I lung adenocarcinoma. J is TRBJ1-4 and V is TRBV9, with 7 positions matching TRBD1. The CDR3 spells CASSEGQPNEKLFF. CDR3 bases: TGTGCCAGCAGCGAGGGACAGCCCAATGAAAAACTGTTTTTT.